This record concerns one T cell receptor (beta chain) sequence. The antigen remains undetermined. Time point given: technical triplicate 2. Germline V gene lookup returns CDR1 SGHTA and CDR2 FQGNSA. After removal of 4 bases from V and 3 bases from J, the junction contained 6 bases not matched to a gene. The CDR3 consists of 15 residues. 5'RACE generated cDNA with 10-nucleotide random UMIs. Every sequencing run generated in excess of 160 million TCR-beta sequences. These sequences covered 15-18 subjects. TCRdb fed the 5' RACE reads into MiXCR, producing one record per CDR3 protein. The data contain more than 55,000 distinct CDR3 sequences, nearly 25% of them singletons. This specimen comes from a study of neurological immune-mediated disorders. General study points: In HTLV-1-associated myelopathy, TCR clonal expansion was greatest, and in multiple sclerosis it was least, below healthy controls. None of the CDR3 amino acid sequences in expanded clones turned up in more than one subject, which points to private repertoires in all groups.

This TCR derives from a man aged 55 to 69 with HTLV-1-associated myelopathy (HAM/TSP). Source material: PBMCs. The V call is TRBV7-2, the J call TRBJ2-7; 10 nucleotides line up with TRBD2. CDR3 region: CASSWTGTSDYEQYF. In DNA form, the CDR3 reads TGTGCCAGCAGCTGGACGGGGACTAGCGACTACGAGCAGTACTTC.